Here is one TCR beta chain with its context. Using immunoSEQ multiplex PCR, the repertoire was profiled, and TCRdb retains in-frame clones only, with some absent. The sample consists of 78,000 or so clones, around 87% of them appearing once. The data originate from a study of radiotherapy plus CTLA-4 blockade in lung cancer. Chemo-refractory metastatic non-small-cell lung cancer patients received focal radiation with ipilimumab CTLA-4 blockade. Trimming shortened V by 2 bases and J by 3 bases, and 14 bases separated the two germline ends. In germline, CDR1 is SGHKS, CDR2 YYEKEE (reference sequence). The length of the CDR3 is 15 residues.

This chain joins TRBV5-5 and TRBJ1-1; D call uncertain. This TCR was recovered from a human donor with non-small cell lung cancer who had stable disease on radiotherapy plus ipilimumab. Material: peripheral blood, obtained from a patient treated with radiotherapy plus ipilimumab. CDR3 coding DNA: TGTGCCAGCAGCTTCTACCCTATCACGGACACTGAAGCTTTCTTT. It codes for CASSFYPITDTEAFF. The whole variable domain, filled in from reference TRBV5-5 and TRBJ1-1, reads DAGVTQSPTHLIKTRGQQVTLRCSPISGHKSVSWYQQVLGQGPQFIFQYYEKEERGRGNFPDRFSARQFPNYSSELNVNALLLGDSALYLCASSFYPITDTEAFFGQGTRLTVV.